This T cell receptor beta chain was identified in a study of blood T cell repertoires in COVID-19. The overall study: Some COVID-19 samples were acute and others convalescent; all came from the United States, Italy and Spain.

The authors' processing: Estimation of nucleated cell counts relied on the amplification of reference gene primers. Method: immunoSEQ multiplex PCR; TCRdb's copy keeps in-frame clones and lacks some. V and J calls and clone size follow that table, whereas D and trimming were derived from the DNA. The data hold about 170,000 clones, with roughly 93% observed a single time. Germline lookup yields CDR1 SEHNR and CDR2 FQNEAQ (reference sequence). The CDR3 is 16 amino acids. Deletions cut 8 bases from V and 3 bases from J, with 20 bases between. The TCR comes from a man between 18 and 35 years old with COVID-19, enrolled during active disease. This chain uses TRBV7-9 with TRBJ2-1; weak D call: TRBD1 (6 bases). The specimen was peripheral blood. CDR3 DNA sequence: TGTGCCAGCCCCTTTAACCCAGGGGCCAACTACAATGAGCAGTTCTTC. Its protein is CASPFNPGANYNEQFF. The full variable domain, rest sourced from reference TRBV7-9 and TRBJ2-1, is DTGVSQNPRHKITKRGQNVTFRCDPISEHNRLYWYRQTLGQGPEFLTYFQNEAQLEKSRLLSDRFSAERPKGSFSTLEIQRTEQGDSAMYLCASPFNPGANYNEQFFGPGTRLTVL.